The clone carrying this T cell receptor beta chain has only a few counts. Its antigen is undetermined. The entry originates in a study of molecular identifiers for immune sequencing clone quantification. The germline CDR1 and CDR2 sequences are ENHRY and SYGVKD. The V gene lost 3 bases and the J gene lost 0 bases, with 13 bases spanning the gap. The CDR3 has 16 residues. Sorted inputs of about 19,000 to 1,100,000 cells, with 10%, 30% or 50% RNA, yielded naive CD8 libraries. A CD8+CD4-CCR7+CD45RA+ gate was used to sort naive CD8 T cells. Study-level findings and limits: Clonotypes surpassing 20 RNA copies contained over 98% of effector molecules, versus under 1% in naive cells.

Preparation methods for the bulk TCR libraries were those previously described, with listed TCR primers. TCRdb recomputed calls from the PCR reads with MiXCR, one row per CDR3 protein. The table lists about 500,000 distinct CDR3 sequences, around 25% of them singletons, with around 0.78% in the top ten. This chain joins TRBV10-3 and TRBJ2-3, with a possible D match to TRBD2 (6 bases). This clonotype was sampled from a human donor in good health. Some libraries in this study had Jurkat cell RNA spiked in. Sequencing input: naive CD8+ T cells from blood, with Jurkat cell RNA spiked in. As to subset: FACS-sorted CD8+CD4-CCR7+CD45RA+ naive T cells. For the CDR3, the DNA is TGTGCCATCAGTGACCCCCGGGACTTAAGCACAGATACGCAGTATTTT. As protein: CAISDPRDLSTDTQYF.